Below, 27 T cell receptor beta chains from the same sample are listed, as sequenced in a study of blood T cell repertoires in COVID-19. Only in-frame clones appear in the TCRdb table, and some are missing; sequencing was by immunoSEQ multiplex PCR. The sample lists roughly 400,000 clones; more than 85% were seen once. The material sequenced was PBMCs or T cells enriched from blood (not recorded which). Source of these receptors: a middle-aged woman who had been exposed to COVID-19.

This clone was counted once. The genes are TRBV27 and TRBJ1-4; 10 bases agree with TRBD1. CDR1 MNHEY and CDR2 SMNVEV come from the germline V gene (reference sequence). Unmatched junction bases numbered 3, after V lost 2 bases and J lost 3 bases. The CDR3 spans 16 residues. Here the CDR3 reads CASSLKGTGANEKLFF. The CDR3 DNA sequence: TGTGCCAGCAGTTTAAAAGGGACAGGGGCTAATGAAAAACTGTTTTTT.

The J gene is TRBJ2-6, the V gene TRBV7-8, with TRBD1 identical over 8 bases. Germline CDR1 is SGHVS and CDR2 is FQNEAQ. Unmatched junction bases numbered 16, after V lost 4 bases and J lost 2 bases. The length of the CDR3 is 20 residues. CDR3 nucleotides: TGTGCCAGCAGCTGGCCCCCGCCCGGGACAGGCGTTGCTGGGGCCAACGTCCTGACTTTC. Residues: CASSWPPPGTGVAGANVLTF.

The chain recombines TRBV19 with TRBJ1-2, with D possibly TRBD1 on 6 matching bases. There are 14 residues in the CDR3. The germline gives CDR1 LNHDA, CDR2 SQIVND (reference sequence). The V and J ends lost 3 bases and 4 bases respectively, with 12 bases between them. As DNA, the CDR3 is TGTGCCAGTAGTATCCCTGGACAGACCTATGGCTACACCTTC. This translates into CASSIPGQTYGYTF. Looking up the rest from reference TRBV19 and TRBJ1-2 gives the full variable domain: DGGITQSPKYLFRKEGQNVTLSCEQNLNHDAMYWYRQDPGQGLRLIYYSQIVNDFQKGDIAEGYSVSREKKESFPLTVTSAQKNPTAFYLCASSIPGQTYGYTFGSGTRLTVV.

The genes are TRBV14 and TRBJ2-1; 7 bases agree with TRBD2. Germline trimming cut 4 bases from V and 8 bases from J; bases unmatched to any gene: 11. The CDR3 has 15 residues. From germline, CDR1 is SGHDN and CDR2 FVKESK. The CDR3 protein is CASSPHRGGSDEQFF. CDR3 nucleotide sequence: TGTGCCAGCAGCCCCCACCGGGGCGGGAGTGATGAGCAGTTCTTC.

The chain combines TRBV29-1 with TRBJ2-1; 12 positions match TRBD2. With V trimmed by 7 bases and J by 8 bases, 3 bases remained unmatched. The length of the CDR3 is 12 residues. CDR1 and CDR2 from the germline V gene are SQVTM and ANQGSEA. The CDR3 sequence is CSATSGSDEQFF. CDR3 DNA sequence: TGCAGCGCGACTAGCGGGAGTGATGAGCAGTTCTTC.

The chain employs TRBV30 and TRBJ1-6, with TRBD1 matching over 7 bases. Germline V gene lookup returns CDR1 GTSNPN and CDR2 SVGIG (reference sequence). V shed 4 bases, J shed 4 bases, and the junction held 4 bases outside the gene matches. This CDR3 has 14 amino acids. The CDR3 nucleotides are TGTGCCTGGAACCTGGGACAGTATAATTCACCCCTCCACTTT. Its protein is CAWNLGQYNSPLHF.

The rearrangement joins TRBV6-5 to TRBJ2-7, with TRBD2 matching over 10 bases. Germline V gene lookup returns CDR1 MNHEY and CDR2 SVGAGI. The CDR3 spans 12 residues. V lost 7 bases and J lost 6; bases outside the gene matches: 3. The CDR3 here is CASTSGSPEQYF. In DNA form, the CDR3 reads TGTGCCAGCACTAGCGGGAGTCCCGAGCAGTACTTC.

The chain uses TRBV19 and TRBJ2-7, with 11 bases matching TRBD2. Per the germline V gene, CDR1 is LNHDA and CDR2 is SQIVND (reference sequence). The CDR3 is made up of 15 amino acids. The CDR3 loop is CNSSLAGGRNYEQYF. In DNA, the CDR3 is TGTAATTCAAGCCTAGCGGGGGGAAGAAACTACGAGCAGTACTTC.

There are a few counts of this clone. The V gene is TRBV3-1 (or the pseudogene TRBV3-2), the J gene TRBJ2-7, with a possible D match to TRBD1 (5 bases). The CDR3 extends over 13 amino acids. Deletions cut 3 bases from V and 3 bases from J, with 9 bases between. The germline gives CDR1 LGHDT, CDR2 YNNKEL (reference sequence). The CDR3 region has the DNA TGTGCCAGCAGCCAGGACACTTTCTACGAGCAGTACTTC. Protein: CASSQDTFYEQYF.

Turning to this clone: Other DNA sequences in this specimen translate into the identical CDR3. V usage is TRBV12-3 or TRBV12-4 and J usage is TRBJ1-1, with a possible D match to TRBD1 (5 bases). V was clipped by 5 bases and J by 2 bases, with 9 bases between them. This CDR3 spans 13 amino acids. The CDR3 protein is CASSDRGNTEAFF. Here the CDR3 DNA reads TGTGCCAGCAGTGATAGGGGCAACACTGAAGCTTTCTTT.

The rearrangement links TRBV15 to TRBJ2-3; D gene uncertain. With 1 base removed from V and 1 base from J, the gap between germline ends came to 6 bases. CDR3 length: 14 amino acids. CDR1 and CDR2 from the germline V gene are LNHNV and YYDKDF (reference sequence). DNA of the CDR3: TGTGCCACCAGCAGAGTTCAGGGCACAGATACGCAGTATTTT. Encoded protein: CATSRVQGTDTQYF.

This clone was found once. The CDR3 loop reads CASSPSGSPYGYTF. CDR3 coding DNA: TGTGCCAGCAGCCCCAGCGGGTCCCCCTATGGCTACACCTTC. V and J are TRBV11-3 and TRBJ1-2; D gene unclear. CDR1 and CDR2 (germline): SGHNT, YENEEA. Trimming removed 5 bases at V and 4 bases at J, with 14 bases between. The CDR3 loop spans 14 amino acids.

The rearrangement uses TRBV6-6 and TRBJ1-2, with 11 bases lining up with TRBD1. The trim removed 6 bases at V and 2 bases at J, leaving 17 bases unmatched. Germline CDR1 reads MNHNY; CDR2 reads SVGAGI (reference sequence). The CDR3 contains 19 residues. CDR3 DNA: TGTGCCAGCAGACGACTGGACAGGGGGCTTTATACGGCAAACTATGGCTACACCTTC. It translates to CASRRLDRGLYTANYGYTF.

The chain uses TRBV7-9 and TRBJ1-1; 7 bases map to TRBD1. The CDR3 length is 13 residues. Germline V gene lookup returns CDR1 SEHNR and CDR2 FQNEAQ (reference sequence). V lost 5 bases, J lost 5 bases, and 5 bases stayed unmatched. CDR3 bases: TGTGCCAGCAGCATTTACAGGGGAACTGAAGCTTTCTTT. Its protein is CASSIYRGTEAFF.

V and J are TRBV25-1 and TRBJ1-1, with TRBD1 identical over 9 bases. Germline V CDR1 and CDR2: MGHDK, SYGVNS. The trim removed 4 bases at V and 3 bases at J, leaving 9 bases unmatched. The CDR3 contains 16 residues. Here the CDR3 reads CASSGLPGQGHTEAFF. For the CDR3, the DNA is TGTGCCAGCAGTGGATTACCGGGACAGGGTCACACTGAAGCTTTCTTT.

This clone appeared a few times. At the DNA level, this CDR3 is encoded by other sequences in the same sample as well. J is TRBJ1-1 and V is TRBV5-4, with D perhaps TRBD1 (6 bases). CDR1 is SGHNT and CDR2 is YYREEE in the germline V gene (reference sequence). Deletions cut 0 bases from V and 1 base from J, with 7 bases between. The CDR3 is 14 amino acids. CDR3 protein: CASSLVGANTEAFF. CDR3 sequence (DNA): TGTGCCAGCAGCTTGGTGGGGGCGAACACTGAAGCTTTCTTT.

The V gene is TRBV5-6, the J gene TRBJ1-6; 9 nucleotides line up with TRBD1. Trimming removed 4 bases from V and 9 bases from J; junction bases left unmatched: 11. The CDR3 consists of 16 residues. The germline V gene has CDR1 SGHDT and CDR2 YYEEEE. The DNA of the CDR3 is TGTGCCAGCAGCCTCTCACCGGACAGGGGAAGTTCACCCCTCCACTTT. Translated, it gives CASSLSPDRGSSPLHF.

J is TRBJ1-2 and V is TRBV12-3 or TRBV12-4; no firm D call. The CDR3 extends over 13 amino acids. The V end lost 2 bases, the J end lost 5 bases, and 9 bases lay between the germline ends. CDR3 loop: CASSLTARYGYTF. The CDR3 DNA sequence: TGTGCCAGCAGTTTAACAGCTCGTTATGGCTACACCTTC.

The J gene is TRBJ1-4, the V gene TRBV12-2. TRBV12-2 is listed as a pseudogene. This CDR3 spans 16 amino acids. CDR3 nucleotide sequence: TGTGCAAGTCGCTTAGTTAGCAGCGTCACTAATGAAAAACTGTTTTTT. It is translated as CASRLVSSVTNEKLFF.

The chain combines TRBV6-2 or TRBV6-3 with TRBJ2-2; unclear D gene. Trimming took 2 bases from V and 5 from J, leaving 18 bases between them. The CDR3 loop spans 17 amino acids. The germline V gene encodes CDR1 MNHEY and CDR2 SVGEGT. The CDR3 DNA follows: TGTGCCAGCAGTTACCCAAGACCTGAGACGGGTACCGGGGAGCTGTTTTTT. It is translated as CASSYPRPETGTGELFF.

The chain carries TRBV19 and TRBJ2-7, with D possibly being TRBD1 (5 bases). This CDR3 has 15 residues. Trimming removed 6 bases at V and 2 bases at J, with 17 bases between. The V gene's germline CDR1 is LNHDA and CDR2 SQIVND (reference sequence). The CDR3: CASRQGAGLAYEQYF. CDR3 in DNA: TGTGCCAGTAGGCAAGGGGCAGGTCTCGCCTACGAGCAGTACTTC.

The chain links TRBV6-5 to TRBJ1-3, with TRBD1 as a possible D gene (5 bases). The germline V and J ends were trimmed by 2 bases and 4 bases, with 12 bases remaining between them. CDR1 MNHEY and CDR2 SVGAGI come from the germline V gene. The CDR3 sequence is 15 residues long. In DNA form, the CDR3 reads TGTGCCAGCAGTTACGGGGGGGAAACAGGAAACACCATATATTTT. Translating gives CASSYGGETGNTIYF.

This chain joins TRBV11-3 and TRBJ2-5; a possible D gene is TRBD2 (6 bases). CDR1 is SGHNT and CDR2 is YENEEA in the germline V gene. The CDR3 totals 14 residues. V was clipped by 3 bases and J by 4 bases, with 12 bases between them. This CDR3 reads CASSFSTRPETQYF. The CDR3 DNA is TGTGCCAGCAGCTTCTCGACTAGGCCAGAGACCCAGTACTTC.

J is TRBJ2-1 and V is TRBV5-1; D unresolved. Germline CDR1 SGHRS, CDR2 YFSETQ. Deletions cut 0 bases from V and 15 bases from J, with 22 bases between. This CDR3 region has 15 residues. DNA for the CDR3: TGCGCCAGCAGCTTGGCCACTCCGGGTAGACTTTCGACGTTCTTC. This sequence encodes CASSLATPGRLSTFF.

The chain combines TRBV6-2 or TRBV6-3 with TRBJ1-5, with D tentatively TRBD1 (5 bases). V lost 6 bases and J lost 3, with 12 bases in between. This CDR3 contains 14 residues. CDR1 is MNHEY and CDR2 is SVGEGT in the germline V gene. CDR3 DNA: TGTGCCAGCAGCCTTGGACAAGACAATCAGCCCCAGCATTTT. Its protein is CASSLGQDNQPQHF.

This clone was counted once. This chain links TRBV30 with TRBJ2-7, with D possibly being TRBD1 (5 bases). Germline CDR1 and CDR2: GTSNPN and SVGIG (reference sequence). There are 12 residues in the CDR3. The germline V and J ends were trimmed by 7 bases and 2 bases, with 12 bases remaining between them. The CDR3: CAFKTATYEQYF. DNA of the CDR3: TGTGCCTTCAAGACAGCCACCTACGAGCAGTACTTC.

The table lists this clone with a few counts. The chain uses TRBV5-1 and TRBJ1-4; maybe TRBD1 (5 bases). CDR3 size: 14 residues. The V end lost 2 bases, the J end lost 6 bases, and 11 bases lay between the germline ends. Germline V lookup: CDR1 SGHRS, CDR2 YFSETQ. CDR3 nucleotides: TGCGCCAGCAGCTTTGGGGGAGGGGATGAAAAACTGTTTTTT. Its protein product is CASSFGGGDEKLFF.